The clone carrying this T cell receptor beta chain was seen many times. The V gene end was trimmed by 5 bases and the J gene end by 7 bases; junction bases not matched to a gene: 14. This CDR3 is 16 amino acids long. Looked up from germline, CDR1 is SEHNR and CDR2 is FQNEAQ (reference sequence). This specimen comes from a study of T cells after yellow fever vaccination. TCRdb processed the 5' RACE reads anew with MiXCR; each CDR3 protein has one entry. This table has around 160,000 distinct CDR3 sequences, about 7% appearing once. This TCR came from a man aged 18 to 29 who received the YFV17D yellow fever vaccine. J is TRBJ1-2 and V is TRBV7-9, with TRBD1 identical over 9 bases. The sample was CD4+ T cells sorted from PBMCs, taken less than 6 days after the first yellow fever vaccination. The CDR3, as DNA: TGTGCCAGCAGCGCGACACAGGGGGCTTTTGTTCGTGGCTACACCTTC. Translating it yields CASSATQGAFVRGYTF.